These 9 T cell receptor beta chains were sequenced from one sample in a study of regulatory T cells in long-lasting Graves disease. Time point noted: newly diagnosed GD, antithyroid drugs for less than 3 months. Extracted RNA from PBMCs served as the source of the TCR library. Building the TCR beta libraries relied on iRepertoire HTBI primers, and CDR3 regions underwent Arm-PCR. TCRdb independently ran MiXCR on the multiplex PCR reads; one entry per CDR3 protein. The data hold 420,000 or so distinct CDR3 sequences, with roughly 15% observed a single time. In addition, the sample was reused for a study of T cells in Graves' hyperthyroidism and ophthalmopathy.

The sample in question was peripheral blood mononuclear cells (PBMCs), obtained at new diagnosis, from a patient treated with antithyroid drugs. The receptors here all came from a woman aged 18-30 years with Graves disease.

There are many counts of this clonotype. The chain employs TRBV28 and TRBJ2-3; weak D call: TRBD1 (6 bases). From germline, CDR1 is MDHEN and CDR2 SYDVKM. The CDR3 totals 14 residues. Trimming removed 3 bases from V and 7 bases from J, with 14 bases in between. The CDR3 DNA reads as TGTGCCAGCAGTTTCCCAGGGGACGTGTATACGCAGTATTTT. It translates to CASSFPGDVYTQYF.

A single count supports this clonotype. This clone may be a read error of a much larger clone one base away. A read error is likely, as this CDR3 ends without the conserved phenylalanine or tryptophan. The chain employs TRBV6-1 and TRBJ2-3, with TRBD1 identical over 7 bases. The CDR3 is 15 amino acids. The germline CDR1 and CDR2 sequences are MNHNS and SASEGT. Trimming took 7 bases from V and 6 from J; bases not matched to a gene: 13. Here the CDR3 reads CASIRTGGLWDTQYS. The CDR3 DNA reads as TGTGCCAGCATCCGGACAGGCGGCTTATGGGATACGCAGTATTCT.

The chain is built from TRBV29-1 and TRBJ1-5, with TRBD1 matching over 7 bases. Trimming took 6 bases from V and 5 from J; bases not matched to a gene: 10. Germline V gene sequence: CDR1 SQVTM, CDR2 ANQGSEA. The CDR3 is 14 amino acids. The DNA of the CDR3 is TGCAGCGTCTCTAACAGGGGACCAGATCAGCCCCAGCATTTT. Translating it yields CSVSNRGPDQPQHF.

There are a few counts of this clonotype. This chain uses TRBV7-3 with TRBJ2-2; D might be TRBD2 (6 bases). The germline V gene encodes CDR1 SGHTA and CDR2 FQGTGA. V dropped 4 bases and J dropped 8 bases, with 11 bases sitting between them. The CDR3 consists of 13 residues. The CDR3 bases are TGTGCCAGCAGCTCGCTAGCGTCTGGGGAGCTGTTTTTT. Amino acids: CASSSLASGELFF. Complete variable domain (other parts from reference TRBV7-3 and TRBJ2-2): GAGVSQTPSNKVTEKGKYVELRCDPISGHTALYWYRQSLGQGPEFLIYFQGTGAADDSGLPNDRFFAVRPEGSVSTLKIQRTERGDSAVYLCASSSLASGELFFGEGSRLTVL.

This clonotype appeared many times. The chain combines TRBV5-1 with TRBJ2-1; no reliable D call. There are 14 residues in the CDR3. V was pared by 0 bases and J by 9 bases, with 13 bases between. Germline CDR1 reads SGHRS; CDR2 reads YFSETQ. As DNA, the CDR3 is TGCGCCAGCAGCTTGGAGCCTGGCTGGAGTGAGCAGTTCTTC. It is translated as CASSLEPGWSEQFF.

V and J are TRBV9 and TRBJ1-4; D ambiguous. Germline CDR1 SGDLS, CDR2 YYNGEE. The V gene lost 0 bases and the J gene lost 7 bases, with 13 bases spanning the gap. The CDR3 loop spans 15 amino acids. The DNA for the CDR3 is TGTGCCAGCAGCGTAGGAAGAGGATCCGGTGAAAAACTGTTTTTT. Translating it yields CASSVGRGSGEKLFF.

There are a few counts of this clonotype. The V call is TRBV12-3 or TRBV12-4, the J call TRBJ2-1; the match to TRBD2 covers 11 bases. The CDR3 length is 17 residues. V shed 3 bases and J 10 bases; nucleotides not matched to a gene: 14. The CDR3 DNA follows: TGTGCCAGCAGTTTGGAGCCCACTAGCGGGAGTGGCAACGAGCAGTTCTTC. Translating gives CASSLEPTSGSGNEQFF.

There are a few counts of this clonotype. The J gene is TRBJ2-1, the V gene TRBV5-1, with 11 positions matching TRBD2. Looked up from germline, CDR1 is SGHRS and CDR2 is YFSETQ. CDR3 length: 18 residues. V trimming: 0 bases; J trimming: 0 bases; junction bases outside the gene matches: 5. DNA of the CDR3: TGCGCCAGCAGCTTGGGCCCTAGCGGGAGGCACTCCTACAATGAGCAGTTCTTC. Translating it yields CASSLGPSGRHSYNEQFF.

V is TRBV7-2 and J is TRBJ2-1, with TRBD2 identical over 14 bases. CDR1 and CDR2 from the germline V gene are SGHTA and FQGNSA. J gave up 7 bases and V 5 bases, and 7 bases lay outside the gene matches. This CDR3 comprises 16 residues. The CDR3 is CTSSALGTSGRNEQFF. CDR3 coding DNA: TGTACCAGCAGCGCACTCGGGACTAGCGGGAGAAATGAGCAGTTCTTC.